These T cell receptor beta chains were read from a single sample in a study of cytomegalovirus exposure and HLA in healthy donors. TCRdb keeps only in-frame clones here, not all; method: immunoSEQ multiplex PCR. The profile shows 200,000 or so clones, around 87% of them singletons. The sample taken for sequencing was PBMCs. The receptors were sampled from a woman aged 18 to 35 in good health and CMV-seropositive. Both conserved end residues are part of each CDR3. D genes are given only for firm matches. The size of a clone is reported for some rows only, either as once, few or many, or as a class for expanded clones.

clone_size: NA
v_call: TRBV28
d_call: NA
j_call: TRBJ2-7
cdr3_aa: CASSTRTDGIKQYF
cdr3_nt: TGTGCCAGCAGTACCAGGACAGACGGTATTAAGCAGTACTTC

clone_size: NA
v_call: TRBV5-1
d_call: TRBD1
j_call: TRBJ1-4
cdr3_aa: CASSWTGPVNEKLFF
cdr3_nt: TGCGCCAGCAGCTGGACAGGGCCCGTTAATGAAAAACTGTTTTTT

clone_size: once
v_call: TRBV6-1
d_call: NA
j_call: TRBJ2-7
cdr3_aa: CASKHRSSYEQYF
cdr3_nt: TGTGCCAGCAAGCACAGGAGCTCCTACGAGCAGTACTTC

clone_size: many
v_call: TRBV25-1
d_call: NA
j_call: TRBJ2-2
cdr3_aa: CASSDRGGTGELFF
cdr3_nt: TGTGCCAGCAGTGACAGAGGGGGCACCGGGGAGCTGTTTTTT

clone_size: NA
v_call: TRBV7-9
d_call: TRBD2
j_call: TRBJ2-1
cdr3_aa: CASSPPPRLAGSDEQFF
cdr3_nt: TGTGCCAGCAGTCCACCCCCTAGGCTAGCGGGAAGCGATGAGCAGTTCTTC

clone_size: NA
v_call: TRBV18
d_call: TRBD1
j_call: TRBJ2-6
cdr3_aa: CASSPTGTALSGANVLTF
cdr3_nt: TGTGCCAGCTCACCAACCGGGACAGCCCTCTCTGGGGCCAACGTCCTGACTTTC

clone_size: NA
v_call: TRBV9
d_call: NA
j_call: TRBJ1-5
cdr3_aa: CASSVDGVNQPQHF
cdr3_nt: TGTGCCAGCAGCGTAGACGGAGTCAATCAGCCCCAGCATTTT

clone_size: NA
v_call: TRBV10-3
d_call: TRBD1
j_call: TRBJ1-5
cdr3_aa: CAISLDRGPNQPQHF
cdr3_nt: TGTGCCATCAGCCTAGACAGGGGACCAAATCAGCCCCAGCATTTT

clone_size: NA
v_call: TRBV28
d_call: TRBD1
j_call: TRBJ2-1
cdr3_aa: CASSPGTAYNEQFF
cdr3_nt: TGTGCCAGCAGTCCCGGGACAGCCTACAATGAGCAGTTCTTC

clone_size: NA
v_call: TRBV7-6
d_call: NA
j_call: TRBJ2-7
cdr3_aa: CASSLGGAGPLVGEQYF
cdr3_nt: TGTGCCAGCAGCTTAGGCGGGGCAGGGCCCCTGGTAGGCGAGCAGTACTTC

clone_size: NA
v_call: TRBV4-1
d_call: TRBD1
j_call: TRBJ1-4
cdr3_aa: CASSPRGTAQSATNEKLFF
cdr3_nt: TGCGCCAGCAGCCCCAGGGGGACAGCCCAATCTGCAACTAATGAAAAACTGTTTTTT

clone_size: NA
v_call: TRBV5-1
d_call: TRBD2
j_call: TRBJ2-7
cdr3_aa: CASSLGTSGSLSYEQYF
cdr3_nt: TGCGCCAGCAGCTTAGGGACTAGCGGGAGTCTCTCCTACGAGCAGTACTTC

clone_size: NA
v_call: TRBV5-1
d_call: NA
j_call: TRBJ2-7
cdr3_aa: CASSLGGVGSSYEQYF
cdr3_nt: TGCGCCAGCAGCCTAGGCGGGGTGGGATCTTCCTACGAGCAGTACTTC

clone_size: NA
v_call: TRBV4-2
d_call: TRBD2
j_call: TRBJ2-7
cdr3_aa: CASSQEGLAESYEQYF
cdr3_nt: TGTGCCAGCAGCCAAGAGGGACTAGCGGAGAGTTACGAGCAGTACTTC

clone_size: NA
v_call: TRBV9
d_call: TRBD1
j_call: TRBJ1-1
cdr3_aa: CASSVAPRQGAGDTEAFF
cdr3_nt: TGTGCCAGCAGCGTAGCCCCCCGACAGGGGGCCGGAGACACTGAAGCTTTCTTT

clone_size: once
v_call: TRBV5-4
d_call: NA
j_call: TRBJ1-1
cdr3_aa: CASSSSMNTEAFF
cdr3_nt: TGTGCCAGCAGCTCATCTATGAACACTGAAGCTTTCTTT

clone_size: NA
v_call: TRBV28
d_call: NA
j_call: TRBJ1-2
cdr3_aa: CASSQGPNYGYTF
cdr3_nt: TGTGCCAGCAGTCAGGGGCCTAACTATGGCTACACCTTC

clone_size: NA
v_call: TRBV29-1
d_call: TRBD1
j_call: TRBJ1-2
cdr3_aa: CSVRTGPYGYTF
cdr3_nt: TGCAGCGTACGGACAGGACCCTATGGCTACACCTTC

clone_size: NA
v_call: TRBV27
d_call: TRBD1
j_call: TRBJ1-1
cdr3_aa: CASSRGTAYRKMNTEAFF
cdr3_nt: TGTGCCAGCAGTCGGGGGACAGCCTATAGGAAGATGAACACTGAAGCTTTCTTT

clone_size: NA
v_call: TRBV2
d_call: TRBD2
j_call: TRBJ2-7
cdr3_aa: CASSELAGVPYEQYF
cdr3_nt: TGTGCCAGCAGTGAATTAGCGGGGGTCCCCTACGAGCAGTACTTC

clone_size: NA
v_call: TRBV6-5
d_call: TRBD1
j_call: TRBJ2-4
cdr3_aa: CASHRGVGYF
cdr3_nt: TGTGCCAGTCACAGGGGAGTGGGGTACTTC

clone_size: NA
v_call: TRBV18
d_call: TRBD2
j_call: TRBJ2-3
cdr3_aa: CASSPPGDYRQYF
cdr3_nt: TGTGCCAGCTCACCACCGGGGGACTACAGGCAGTATTTT

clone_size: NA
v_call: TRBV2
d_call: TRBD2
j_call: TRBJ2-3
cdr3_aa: CASSYSGTSGKGTDTQYF
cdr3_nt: TGTGCCAGCAGCTATAGTGGGACTAGCGGGAAGGGTACAGATACGCAGTATTTT

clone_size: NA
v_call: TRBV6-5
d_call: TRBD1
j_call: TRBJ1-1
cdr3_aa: CASSYSSTGTDKAFF
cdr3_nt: TGTGCCAGCAGTTACTCCTCGACGGGGACAGACAAAGCTTTCTTT

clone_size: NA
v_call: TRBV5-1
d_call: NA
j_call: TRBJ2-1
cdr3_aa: CASSPWLGSEQFF
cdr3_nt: TGCGCCAGCAGCCCTTGGTTGGGGAGTGAGCAGTTCTTC

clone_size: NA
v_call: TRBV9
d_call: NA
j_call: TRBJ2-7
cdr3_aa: CASSVRTDPVSEQYF
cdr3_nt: TGTGCCAGCAGCGTCAGGACAGACCCCGTGAGTGAGCAGTACTTC

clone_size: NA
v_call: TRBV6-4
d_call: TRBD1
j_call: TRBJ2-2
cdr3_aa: CASSDGTGVGELFF
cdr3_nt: TGTGCCAGCAGTGACGGGACAGGGGTCGGGGAGCTGTTTTTT

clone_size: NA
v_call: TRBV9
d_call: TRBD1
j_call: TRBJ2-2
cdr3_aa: CASRQGAVVAGELFF
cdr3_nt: TGTGCCAGTCGACAGGGGGCGGTCGTGGCCGGGGAGCTGTTTTTT

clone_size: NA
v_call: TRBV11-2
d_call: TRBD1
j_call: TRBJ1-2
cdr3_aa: CASSSLDRGGYTF
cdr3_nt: TGTGCCAGCAGCTCTCTCGACAGGGGTGGCTACACCTTC

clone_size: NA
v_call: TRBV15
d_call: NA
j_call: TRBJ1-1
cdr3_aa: CATRVISATEAFF
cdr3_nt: TGTGCCACGAGGGTAATCTCCGCCACTGAAGCTTTCTTT

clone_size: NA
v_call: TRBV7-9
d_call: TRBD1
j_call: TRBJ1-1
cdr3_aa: CASRRSSKGQPINTEAFF
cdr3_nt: TGTGCCAGCCGTCGTTCTTCGAAGGGACAGCCAATTAACACTGAAGCTTTCTTT

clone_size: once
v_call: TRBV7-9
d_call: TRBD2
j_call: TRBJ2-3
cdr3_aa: CASSPTSGIADTQYF
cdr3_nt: TGTGCCAGCAGCCCGACTAGCGGGATAGCGGATACGCAGTATTTT

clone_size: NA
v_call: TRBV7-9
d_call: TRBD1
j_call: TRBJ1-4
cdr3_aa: CASSLASTGGVMAF
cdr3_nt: TGTGCCAGCAGCTTAGCTTCGACAGGGGGCGTGATGGCCTTT

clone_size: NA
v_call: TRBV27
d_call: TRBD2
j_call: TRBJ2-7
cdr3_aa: CASRLAGGDEQYF
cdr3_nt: TGTGCCAGCAGACTTGCGGGAGGGGATGAGCAGTACTTC

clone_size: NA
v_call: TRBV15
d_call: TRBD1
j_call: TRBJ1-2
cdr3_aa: CATRDRVYGYTF
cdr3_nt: TGTGCCACGCGCGACAGGGTCTATGGCTACACCTTC

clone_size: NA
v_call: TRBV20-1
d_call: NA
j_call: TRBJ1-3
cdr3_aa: CSARGPDTIYF
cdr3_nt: TGCAGTGCTAGGGGGCCAGACACCATATATTTT

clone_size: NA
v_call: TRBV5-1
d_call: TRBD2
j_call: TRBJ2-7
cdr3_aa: CASAPRGLAGLGGEQYF
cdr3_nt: TGCGCCAGCGCCCCGAGGGGACTAGCGGGATTGGGGGGCGAGCAGTACTTC

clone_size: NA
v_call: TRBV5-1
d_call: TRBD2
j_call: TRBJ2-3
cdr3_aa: CASSLHSAGGFDDTQYF
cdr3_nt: TGCGCCAGCAGCTTGCATTCGGCGGGGGGGTTCGACGATACGCAGTATTTT

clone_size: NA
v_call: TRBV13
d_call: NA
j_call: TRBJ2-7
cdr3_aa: CASSLTAMTYEQYF
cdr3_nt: TGTGCCAGCAGCCTTACAGCCATGACCTACGAGCAGTACTTC

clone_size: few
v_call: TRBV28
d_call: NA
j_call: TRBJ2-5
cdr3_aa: CASSVPSGFGETQYF
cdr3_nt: TGTGCCAGCAGTGTACCGAGTGGGTTCGGGGAGACCCAGTACTTC

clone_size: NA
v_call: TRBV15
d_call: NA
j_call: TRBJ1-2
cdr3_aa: CATSRDQGTSYYNGYTF
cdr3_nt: TGTGCCACCAGCAGAGATCAGGGAACCTCTTATTATAATGGCTACACCTTC

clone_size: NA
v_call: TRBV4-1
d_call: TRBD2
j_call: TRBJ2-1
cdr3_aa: CASSQRAGGEYNEQFF
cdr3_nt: TGCGCCAGCAGCCAAAGAGCGGGAGGGGAGTACAATGAGCAGTTCTTC

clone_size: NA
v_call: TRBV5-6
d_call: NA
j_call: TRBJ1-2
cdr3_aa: CASSLRGANYGYTF
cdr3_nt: TGTGCCAGCAGCTTGCGGGGGGCTAACTATGGCTACACCTTC

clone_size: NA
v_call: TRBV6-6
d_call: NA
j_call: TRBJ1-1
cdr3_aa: CASSITGTRDTEAFF
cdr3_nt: TGTGCCAGCAGTATAACCGGGACAAGGGACACTGAAGCTTTCTTT

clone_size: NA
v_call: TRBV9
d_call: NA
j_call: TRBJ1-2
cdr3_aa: CASSVESGIYGYTF
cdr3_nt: TGTGCCAGCAGCGTAGAATCTGGCATCTATGGCTACACCTTC

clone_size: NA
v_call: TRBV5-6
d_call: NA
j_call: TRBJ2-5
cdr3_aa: CASSLISQGGGETQYF
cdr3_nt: TGTGCCAGCAGCTTGATAAGCCAGGGAGGGGGGGAGACCCAGTACTTC

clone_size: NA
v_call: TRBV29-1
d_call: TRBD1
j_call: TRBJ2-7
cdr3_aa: CSVEVDRVSEQYF
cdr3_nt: TGCAGCGTTGAGGTGGACAGGGTGAGCGAGCAGTACTTC

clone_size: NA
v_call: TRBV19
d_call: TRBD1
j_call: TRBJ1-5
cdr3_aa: CASKGGTGIGQPQHF
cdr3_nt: TGTGCCAGTAAAGGGGGGACAGGGATTGGGCAGCCCCAGCATTTT

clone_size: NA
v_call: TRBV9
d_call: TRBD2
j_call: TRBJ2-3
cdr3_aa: CASSVGGGRRNTQYF
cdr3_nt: TGTGCCAGCAGCGTAGGTGGCGGGAGAAGGAATACGCAGTATTTT

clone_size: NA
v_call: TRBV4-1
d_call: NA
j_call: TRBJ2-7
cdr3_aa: CASSQATGSGSYEQYF
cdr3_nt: TGCGCCAGCAGCCAGGCTACAGGGAGTGGATCCTACGAGCAGTACTTC

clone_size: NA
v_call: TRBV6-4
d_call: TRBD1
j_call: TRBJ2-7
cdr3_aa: CASSDTLAGGGYEQYF
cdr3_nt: TGTGCCAGCAGTGACACCCTAGCAGGGGGCGGTTACGAGCAGTACTTC

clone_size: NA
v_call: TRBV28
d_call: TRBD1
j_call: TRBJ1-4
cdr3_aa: CASTDPRGTNEKLFF
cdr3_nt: TGTGCCAGCACCGACCCCAGGGGGACTAATGAAAAACTGTTTTTT

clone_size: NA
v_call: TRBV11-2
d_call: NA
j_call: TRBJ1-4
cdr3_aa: CASSPLEKLFF
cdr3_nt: TGTGCCAGCAGCCCCCTCGAAAAACTGTTTTTT